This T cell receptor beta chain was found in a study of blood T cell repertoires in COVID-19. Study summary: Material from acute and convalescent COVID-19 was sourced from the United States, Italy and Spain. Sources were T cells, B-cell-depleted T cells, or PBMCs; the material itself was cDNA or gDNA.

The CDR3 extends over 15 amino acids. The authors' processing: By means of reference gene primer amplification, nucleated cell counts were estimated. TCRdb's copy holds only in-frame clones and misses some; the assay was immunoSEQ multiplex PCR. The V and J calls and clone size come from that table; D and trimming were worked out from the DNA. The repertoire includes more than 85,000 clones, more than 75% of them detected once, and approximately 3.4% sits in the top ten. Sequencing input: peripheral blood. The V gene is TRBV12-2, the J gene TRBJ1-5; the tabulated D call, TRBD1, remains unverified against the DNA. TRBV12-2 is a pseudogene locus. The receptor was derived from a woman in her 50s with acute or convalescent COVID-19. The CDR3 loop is CASRLAGTGCQPQHF. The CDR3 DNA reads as TGTGCAAGTCGCTTAGCCGGGACAGGGTGCCAGCCCCAGCATTTT.